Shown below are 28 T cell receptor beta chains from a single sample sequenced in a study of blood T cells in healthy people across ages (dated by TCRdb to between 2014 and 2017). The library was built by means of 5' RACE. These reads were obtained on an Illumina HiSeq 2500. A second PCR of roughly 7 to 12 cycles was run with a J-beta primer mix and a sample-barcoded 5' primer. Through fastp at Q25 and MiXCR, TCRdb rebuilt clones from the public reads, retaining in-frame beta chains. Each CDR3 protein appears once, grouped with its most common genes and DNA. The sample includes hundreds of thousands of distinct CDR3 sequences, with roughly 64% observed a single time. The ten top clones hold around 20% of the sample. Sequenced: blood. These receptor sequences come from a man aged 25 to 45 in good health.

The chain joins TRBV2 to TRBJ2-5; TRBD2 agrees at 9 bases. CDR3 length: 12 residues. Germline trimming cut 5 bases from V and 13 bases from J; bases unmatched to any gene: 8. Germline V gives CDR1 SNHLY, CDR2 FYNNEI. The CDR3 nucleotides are TGTGCCAGCAGTCTCATAGCGGGAGTTATGTACTTC. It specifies CASSLIAGVMYF.

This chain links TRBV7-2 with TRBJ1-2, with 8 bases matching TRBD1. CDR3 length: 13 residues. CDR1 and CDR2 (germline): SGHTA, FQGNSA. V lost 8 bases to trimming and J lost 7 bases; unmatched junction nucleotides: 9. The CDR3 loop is CASGGQGDSGYTF. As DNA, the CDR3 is TGTGCCAGCGGAGGACAGGGAGATTCTGGCTACACCTTC.

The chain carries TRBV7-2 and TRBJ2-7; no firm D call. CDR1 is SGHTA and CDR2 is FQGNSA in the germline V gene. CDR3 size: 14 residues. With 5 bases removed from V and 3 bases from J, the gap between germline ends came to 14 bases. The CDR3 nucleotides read TGTGCCAGCAGCCGAGCGAGAGACCTCTACGAGCAGTACTTC. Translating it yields CASSRARDLYEQYF.

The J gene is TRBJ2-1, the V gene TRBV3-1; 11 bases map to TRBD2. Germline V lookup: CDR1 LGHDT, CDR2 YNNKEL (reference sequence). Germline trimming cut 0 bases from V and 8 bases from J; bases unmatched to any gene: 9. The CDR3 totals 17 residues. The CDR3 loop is CASSQDLALAGGDEQFF. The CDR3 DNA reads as TGTGCCAGCAGCCAAGATCTCGCGCTAGCGGGGGGTGATGAGCAGTTCTTC.

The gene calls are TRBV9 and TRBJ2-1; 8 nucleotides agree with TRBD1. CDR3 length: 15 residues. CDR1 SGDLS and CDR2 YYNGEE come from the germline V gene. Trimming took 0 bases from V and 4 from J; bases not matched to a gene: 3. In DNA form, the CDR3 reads TGTGCCAGCAGCGTAGACAGGGGGTTGTACAATGAGCAGTTCTTC. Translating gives CASSVDRGLYNEQFF.

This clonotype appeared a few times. Here the CDR3 reads CASSLPVGDNEQFF. CDR3 sequence (DNA): TGTGCCAGCAGCTTACCCGTAGGGGACAATGAGCAGTTCTTC. This rearrangement joins TRBV7-9 to TRBJ2-1; D may be TRBD1 (5 bases). V lost 2 bases, J lost 5 bases, and 10 bases lay in between. CDR1 and CDR2 (germline): SEHNR, FQNEAQ (reference sequence). The CDR3 length is 14 residues.

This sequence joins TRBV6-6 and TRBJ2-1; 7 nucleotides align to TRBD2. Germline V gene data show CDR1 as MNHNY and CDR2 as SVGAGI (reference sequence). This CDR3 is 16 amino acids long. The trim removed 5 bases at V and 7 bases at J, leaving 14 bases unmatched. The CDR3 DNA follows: TGTGCCAGCAGTCGACCTTGGAGCGGGGACGAAAATGAGCAGTTCTTC. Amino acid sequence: CASSRPWSGDENEQFF.

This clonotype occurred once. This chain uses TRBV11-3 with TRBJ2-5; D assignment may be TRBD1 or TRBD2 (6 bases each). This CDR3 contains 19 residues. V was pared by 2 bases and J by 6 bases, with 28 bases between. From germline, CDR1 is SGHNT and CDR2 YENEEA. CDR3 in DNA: TGTGCCAGCAGCTTAAATAGCCGATGGGCGGCCCCGGGGGCGAAGACCCAGTACTTC. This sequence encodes CASSLNSRWAAPGAKTQYF.

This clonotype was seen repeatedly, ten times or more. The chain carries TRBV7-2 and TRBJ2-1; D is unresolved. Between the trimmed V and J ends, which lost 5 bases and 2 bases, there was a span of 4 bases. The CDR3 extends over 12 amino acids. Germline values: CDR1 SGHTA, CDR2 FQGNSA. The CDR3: CASSTAYNEQFF. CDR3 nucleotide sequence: TGTGCCAGCAGCACGGCCTACAATGAGCAGTTCTTC.

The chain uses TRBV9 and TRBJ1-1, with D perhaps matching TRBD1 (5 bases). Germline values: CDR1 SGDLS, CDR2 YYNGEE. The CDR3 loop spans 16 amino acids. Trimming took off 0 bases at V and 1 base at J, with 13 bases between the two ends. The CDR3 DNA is TGTGCCAGCAGCGTAGGGGCAGGGTTGACGAACACTGAAGCTTTCTTT. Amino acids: CASSVGAGLTNTEAFF. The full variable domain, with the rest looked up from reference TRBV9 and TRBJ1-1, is DSGVTQTPKHLITATGQRVTLRCSPRSGDLSVYWYQQSLDQGLQFLIQYYNGEERAKGNILERFSAQQFPDLHSELNLSSLELGDSALYFCASSVGAGLTNTEAFFGQGTRLTVV.

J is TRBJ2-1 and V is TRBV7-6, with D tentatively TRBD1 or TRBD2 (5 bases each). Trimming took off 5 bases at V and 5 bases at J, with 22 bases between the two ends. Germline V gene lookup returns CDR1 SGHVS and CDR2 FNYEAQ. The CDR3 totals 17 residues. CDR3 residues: CASSLGAGTLRNNEQFF. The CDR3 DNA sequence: TGTGCCAGCAGCCTCGGGGCCGGGACCTTGCGGAACAATGAGCAGTTCTTC.

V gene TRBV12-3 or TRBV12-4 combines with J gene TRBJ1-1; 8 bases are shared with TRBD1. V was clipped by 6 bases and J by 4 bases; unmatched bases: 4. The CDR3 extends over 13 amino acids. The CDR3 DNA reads TGTGCCAGCAGACCCGGACAGGGCACTGAAGCTTTCTTT. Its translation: CASRPGQGTEAFF.

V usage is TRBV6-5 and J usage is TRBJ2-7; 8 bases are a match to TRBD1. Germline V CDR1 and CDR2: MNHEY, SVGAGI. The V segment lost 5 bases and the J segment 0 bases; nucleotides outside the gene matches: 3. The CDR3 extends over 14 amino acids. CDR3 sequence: CASSEGQVSYEQYF. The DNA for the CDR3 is TGTGCCAGCAGTGAGGGACAGGTCTCCTACGAGCAGTACTTC.

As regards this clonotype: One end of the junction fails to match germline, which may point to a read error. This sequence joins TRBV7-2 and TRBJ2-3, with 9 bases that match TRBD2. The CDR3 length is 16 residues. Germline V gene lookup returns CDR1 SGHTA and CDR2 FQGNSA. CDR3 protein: CASGLGGRASTDTQYF. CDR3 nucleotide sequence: TGTGCCAGCGGCTTGGGCGGGAGGGCCTCCACAGATACGCAGTATTTT.

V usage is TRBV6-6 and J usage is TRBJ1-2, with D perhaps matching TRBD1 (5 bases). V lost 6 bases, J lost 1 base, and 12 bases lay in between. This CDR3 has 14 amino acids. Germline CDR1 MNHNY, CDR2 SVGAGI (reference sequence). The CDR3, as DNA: TGTGCCAGCAGGGGAGGGACGCTTAACTATGGCTACACCTTC. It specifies CASRGGTLNYGYTF.

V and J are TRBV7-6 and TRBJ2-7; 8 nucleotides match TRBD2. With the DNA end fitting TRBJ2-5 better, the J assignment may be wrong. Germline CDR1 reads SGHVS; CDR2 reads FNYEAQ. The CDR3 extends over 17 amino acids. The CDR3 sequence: CASSLGHGLASLETQYF. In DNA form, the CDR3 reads TGTGCCAGCAGCTTAGGTCACGGACTAGCCTCGTTAGAGACCCAGTACTTC.

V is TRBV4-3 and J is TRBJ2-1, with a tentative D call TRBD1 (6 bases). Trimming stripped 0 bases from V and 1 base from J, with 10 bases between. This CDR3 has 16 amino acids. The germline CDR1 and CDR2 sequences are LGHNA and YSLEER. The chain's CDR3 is CASSQDGTLSYNEQFF. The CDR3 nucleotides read TGCGCCAGCAGCCAAGACGGGACACTTTCCTACAATGAGCAGTTCTTC.

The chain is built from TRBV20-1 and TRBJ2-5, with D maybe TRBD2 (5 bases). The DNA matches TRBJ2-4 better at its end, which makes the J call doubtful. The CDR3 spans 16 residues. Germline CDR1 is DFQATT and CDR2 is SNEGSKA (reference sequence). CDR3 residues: CSAKPTRAGNENIQYF. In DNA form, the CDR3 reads TGCAGTGCCAAACCCACCCGGGCGGGTAATGAAAACATTCAGTACTTC.

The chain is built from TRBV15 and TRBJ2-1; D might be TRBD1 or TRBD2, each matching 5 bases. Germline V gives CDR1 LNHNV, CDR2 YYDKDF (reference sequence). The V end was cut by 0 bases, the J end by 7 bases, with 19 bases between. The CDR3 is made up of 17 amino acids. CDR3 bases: TGTGCCACCAGCAGAGATCGGAGTTGGGACGGGGAAAATGAGCAGTTCTTC. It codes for CATSRDRSWDGENEQFF.

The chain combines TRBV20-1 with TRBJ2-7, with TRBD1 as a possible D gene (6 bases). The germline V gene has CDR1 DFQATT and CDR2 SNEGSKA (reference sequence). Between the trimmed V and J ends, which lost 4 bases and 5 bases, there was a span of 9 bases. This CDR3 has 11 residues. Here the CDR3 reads CSANTGHEQYF. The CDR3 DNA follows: TGCAGTGCTAACACAGGGCACGAGCAGTACTTC.

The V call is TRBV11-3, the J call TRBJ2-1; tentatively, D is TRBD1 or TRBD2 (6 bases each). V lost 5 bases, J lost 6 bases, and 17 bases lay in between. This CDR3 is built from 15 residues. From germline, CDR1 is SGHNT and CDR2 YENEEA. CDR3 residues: CASSHGGQTGNEQFF. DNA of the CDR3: TGTGCCAGCAGCCATGGGGGGCAGACTGGCAATGAGCAGTTCTTC.

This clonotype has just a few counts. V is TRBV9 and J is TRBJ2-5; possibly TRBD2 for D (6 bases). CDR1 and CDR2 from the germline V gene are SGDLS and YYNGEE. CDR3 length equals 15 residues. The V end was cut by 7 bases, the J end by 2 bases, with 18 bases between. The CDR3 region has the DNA TGTGCCAGCGGGGGAGGAGGAGGCAATCAAGAGACCCAGTACTTC. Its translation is CASGGGGGNQETQYF. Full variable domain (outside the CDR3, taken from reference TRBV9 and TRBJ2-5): DSGVTQTPKHLITATGQRVTLRCSPRSGDLSVYWYQQSLDQGLQFLIQYYNGEERAKGNILERFSAQQFPDLHSELNLSSLELGDSALYFCASGGGGGNQETQYFGPGTRLLVL.

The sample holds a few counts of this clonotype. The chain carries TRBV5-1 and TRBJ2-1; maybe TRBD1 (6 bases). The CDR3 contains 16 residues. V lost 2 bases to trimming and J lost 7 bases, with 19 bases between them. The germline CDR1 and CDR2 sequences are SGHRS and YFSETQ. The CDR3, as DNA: TGCGCCAGCAGCTTACTGGACAGCCGCCTAGGTAATGAGCAGTTCTTC. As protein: CASSLLDSRLGNEQFF.

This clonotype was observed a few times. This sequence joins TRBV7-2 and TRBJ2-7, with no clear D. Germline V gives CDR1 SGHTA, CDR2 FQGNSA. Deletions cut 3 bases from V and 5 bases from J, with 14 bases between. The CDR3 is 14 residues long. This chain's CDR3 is CASSLNGLWDEQYF. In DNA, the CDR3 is TGTGCCAGCAGCTTGAATGGTCTTTGGGACGAGCAGTACTTC.

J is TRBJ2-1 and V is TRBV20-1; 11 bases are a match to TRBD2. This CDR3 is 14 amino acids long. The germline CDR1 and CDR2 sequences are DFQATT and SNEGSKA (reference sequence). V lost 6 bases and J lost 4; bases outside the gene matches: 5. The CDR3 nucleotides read TGCAGTGCCAATAGCGGGGGGGCATACAATGAGCAGTTCTTC. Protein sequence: CSANSGGAYNEQFF.

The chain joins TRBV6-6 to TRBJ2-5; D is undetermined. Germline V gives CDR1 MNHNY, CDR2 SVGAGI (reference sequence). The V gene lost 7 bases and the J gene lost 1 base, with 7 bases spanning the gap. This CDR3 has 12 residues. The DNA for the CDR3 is TGTGCCAGCAAGGATCCCCAAGAGACCCAGTACTTC. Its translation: CASKDPQETQYF.

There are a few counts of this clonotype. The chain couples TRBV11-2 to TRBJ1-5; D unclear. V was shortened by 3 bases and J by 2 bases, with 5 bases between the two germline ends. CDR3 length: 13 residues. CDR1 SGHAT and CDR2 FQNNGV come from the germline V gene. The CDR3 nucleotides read TGTGCCAGCAGCTTTCAGGGCAATCAGCCCCAGCATTTT. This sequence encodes CASSFQGNQPQHF.

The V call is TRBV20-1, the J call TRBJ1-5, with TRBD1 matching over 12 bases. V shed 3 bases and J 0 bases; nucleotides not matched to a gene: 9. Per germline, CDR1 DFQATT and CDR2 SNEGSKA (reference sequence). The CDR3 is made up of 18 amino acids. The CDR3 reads CSASGLGQGAGSNQPQHF. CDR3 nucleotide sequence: TGCAGTGCTAGCGGTTTGGGACAGGGGGCTGGTAGCAATCAGCCCCAGCATTTT.